Listed below are T cell receptor beta chains from one sample, sequenced in a study of T-cell reconstitution after alpha-beta-depleted transplantation in children. TCRdb fed the PCR reads into MiXCR, producing one record per CDR3 protein. The sample yields over 45,000 distinct CDR3 sequences, approximately 43% seen once. The material was PBMCs, mostly from graft donor cells, obtained 360 days after TCRalphabeta/CD19-depleted stem cell transplant. All receptors come from a male patient younger than 18 who had a stem cell transplant for acute lymphoblastic leukemia, so the T cells may come from the graft donor. The CDR3 runs from the conserved cysteine through the conserved F or W. D genes are given only for firm matches. Some rows have no size entry. The others give once, few or many, or a class for an expanded clone.

TRBJ2-1 TRBV7-9 . . CASSPLGTGYAYNEQFF TGTGCCAGCAGCCCCTTGGGCACGGGCTACGCCTACAATGAGCAGTTCTTC
TRBJ2-3 TRBV24-1 . . CATKRGASTDTQYF TGTGCCACCAAACGTGGGGCCAGCACAGATACGCAGTATTTT
TRBJ1-2 TRBV6-1 . . CASSLRSAVGNYGYTF TGTGCCAGCAGTCTTCGCTCAGCGGTAGGAAACTATGGCTACACCTTC
TRBJ2-7 TRBV5-1 TRBD1 few CASTQDRGPYEQYF TGCGCCAGCACCCAGGACAGGGGACCCTACGAGCAGTACTTC
TRBJ2-7 TRBV5-1 TRBD1 . CASGQGVSYEQYF TGCGCCAGCGGACAGGGGGTATCCTACGAGCAGTACTTC
TRBJ2-3 TRBV27 TRBD2 . CASNRDGRIGGRTDTQYF TGTGCCAGCAACCGGGACGGGAGGATCGGGGGACGCACAGATACGCAGTATTTT
TRBJ2-5 TRBV5-1 . . CASSLDRPARETQYF TGCGCCAGCAGCTTGGATAGGCCGGCTCGGGAGACCCAGTACTTC
TRBJ2-3 TRBV28 . . CASSLAGTYTDTQYF TGTGCCAGCAGTTTAGCGGGGACCTACACAGATACGCAGTATTTT
TRBJ2-5 TRBV20-1 . once CSATGRGETQYF TGCAGTGCTACCGGGAGAGGGGAGACCCAGTACTTC
TRBJ2-7 TRBV6-5 . . CASSYPRGPSYEQYF TGTGCCAGCAGTTACCCCAGGGGCCCCTCCTACGAGCAGTACTTC
TRBJ2-5 TRBV7-9 . . CASTLQGTPGLEETQYF TGTGCCAGCACCTTACAGGGGACACCGGGACTAGAGGAGACCCAGTACTTC
TRBJ2-7 TRBV6-1 TRBD2 . CATGLAGGFYEQYF TGTGCCACCGGACTAGCGGGAGGTTTTTACGAGCAGTACTTC
TRBJ2-3 TRBV5-1 TRBD2 . CASTSSGKGADTQYF TGCGCCAGCACTTCTAGCGGGAAAGGGGCAGATACGCAGTATTTT
TRBJ2-3 TRBV4-1 TRBD2 few CASSQGLAGTDTQYF TGCGCCAGCAGCCAAGGGCTAGCGGGGACAGATACGCAGTATTTT
TRBJ2-7 TRBV27 . many CASSSSYEQYF TGTGCCAGCAGTTCCTCCTACGAGCAGTACTTC
TRBJ2-1 TRBV12-3/TRBV12-4 . . CASTPLASNEQFF TGTGCCAGCACCCCACTAGCCTCCAATGAGCAGTTCTTC
TRBJ2-3 TRBV5-1 TRBD2 . CASSLVPSGRGDTQYF TGCGCCAGCAGCTTGGTTCCTAGCGGGAGGGGAGATACGCAGTATTTT
TRBJ2-2 TRBV14 TRBD2 few CASSQDLLPSGTKDTGELFF TGTGCCAGCAGCCAAGATCTTTTGCCTAGCGGTACCAAGGACACCGGGGAGCTGTTTTTT
TRBJ2-7 TRBV9 TRBD1 . CASSVGTGTGYEQYF TGTGCCAGCAGCGTAGGTACCGGGACAGGATACGAGCAGTACTTC
TRBJ2-1 TRBV6-5 TRBD2 . CASSYSLAGGVEQFF TGTGCCAGCAGTTACTCGTTAGCGGGAGGGGTTGAGCAGTTCTTC
TRBJ2-1 TRBV12-3/TRBV12-4 TRBD1 once CASSWDRGSYNEQFF TGTGCCAGCAGTTGGGACAGGGGTTCCTACAATGAGCAGTTCTTC
TRBJ1-5 TRBV20-1 . few CSAPGPQRGQPQHF TGCAGTGCTCCCGGGCCCCAGCGGGGTCAGCCCCAGCATTTT
TRBJ2-1 TRBV28 . . CASSLSLLSSNEQFF TGTGCCAGCAGTTTATCCCTTCTCAGTTCCAATGAGCAGTTCTTC
TRBJ1-5 TRBV5-4 TRBD1 . CASSDGTVNQPQHF TGTGCCAGCAGCGACGGGACAGTCAATCAGCCCCAGCATTTT
TRBJ2-2 TRBV3-1 TRBD2 few CASSFWTSGVGELFF TGTGCCAGCAGCTTTTGGACTAGCGGGGTCGGGGAGCTGTTTTTT
TRBJ2-3 TRBV11-2 . . CASLGGGGTDTQYF TGTGCCAGCTTGGGAGGTGGCGGCACAGATACGCAGTATTTT
TRBJ2-5 TRBV28 . . CASSLESQETQYF TGTGCCAGCAGTTTGGAATCCCAAGAGACCCAGTACTTC
TRBJ2-5 TRBV12-3/TRBV12-4 TRBD2 . CASSRLAEETQYF TGTGCCAGCAGTAGACTAGCGGAAGAGACCCAGTACTTC
TRBJ2-2 TRBV11-1 . once CASSPSPGELFF TGTGCCAGCAGCCCCAGCCCCGGGGAGCTGTTTTTT